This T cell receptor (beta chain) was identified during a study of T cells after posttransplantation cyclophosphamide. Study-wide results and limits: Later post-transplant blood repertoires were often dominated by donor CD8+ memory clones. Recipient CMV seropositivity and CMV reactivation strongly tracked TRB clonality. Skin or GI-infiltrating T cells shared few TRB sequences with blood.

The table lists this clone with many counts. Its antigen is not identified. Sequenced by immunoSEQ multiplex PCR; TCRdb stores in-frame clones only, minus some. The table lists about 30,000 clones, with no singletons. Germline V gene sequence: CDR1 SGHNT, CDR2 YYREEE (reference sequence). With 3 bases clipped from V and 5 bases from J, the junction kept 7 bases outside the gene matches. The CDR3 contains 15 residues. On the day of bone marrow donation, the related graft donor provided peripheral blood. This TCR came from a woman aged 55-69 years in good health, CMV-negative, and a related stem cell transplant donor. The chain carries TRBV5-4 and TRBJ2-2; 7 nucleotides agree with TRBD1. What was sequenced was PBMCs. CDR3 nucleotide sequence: TGTGCCAGCAGCTCAAGACAGGGTGGGACCGGGGAGCTGTTTTTT. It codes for CASSSRQGGTGELFF. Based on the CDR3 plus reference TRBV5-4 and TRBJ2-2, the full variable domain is ETGVTQSPTHLIKTRGQQVTLRCSSQSGHNTVSWYQQALGQGPQFIFQYYREEENGRGNFPPRFSGLQFPNYSSELNVNALELDDSALYLCASSSRQGGTGELFFGEGSRLTVL.